Below are 11 T cell receptor beta chains sequenced from a single sample in a study of cytotoxic CD8 clonotypes in ibrutinib-treated CLL. Repertoires were generated with immunoSEQ multiplex PCR, while TCRdb's copy carries only in-frame clones and drops some. In the table there are over 120,000 clones, about 70% of which are singletons. The source material was PBMCs, sampled after 24 months of ibrutinib treatment. The receptors derive from a human donor with chronic lymphocytic leukemia.

The chain joins TRBV14 to TRBJ1-1, with D unclear. Germline assignment: CDR1 SGHDN and CDR2 FVKESK. The CDR3 sequence is 12 residues long. V was pared by 1 base and J by 2 bases, with 2 bases between. The CDR3 region has the DNA TGTGCCAGCAGCCAAGCTAACACTGAAGCTTTCTTT. Encoded protein: CASSQANTEAFF.

The chain links TRBV4-2 to TRBJ1-2, with D perhaps matching TRBD1 (5 bases). Trimming stripped 4 bases from V and 8 bases from J, with 14 bases between. Looked up from germline, CDR1 is LGHNA and CDR2 is YNFKEQ. This CDR3 contains 13 residues. The CDR3 here is CASSPGGALGYTF. CDR3 in DNA: TGTGCCAGCAGCCCGGGAGGGGCGTTGGGCTACACCTTC.

V gene TRBV7-2 combines with J gene TRBJ1-4; the match to TRBD1 covers 12 bases. The CDR3 length is 14 residues. Germline values: CDR1 SGHTA, CDR2 FQGNSA. The trim removed 5 bases at V and 8 bases at J, leaving 3 bases unmatched. The CDR3: CASSRDRGREKLFF. CDR3 bases: TGTGCCAGCAGCCGGGACAGGGGGCGAGAAAAACTGTTTTTT.

Points on this clone: The germline gene is not matched at one end of the junction; a read error may be the cause. This rearrangement joins TRBV2 to TRBJ1-2; a possible D gene is TRBD1 (6 bases). There are 11 residues in the CDR3. Germline assignment: CDR1 SNHLY and CDR2 FYNNEI. The CDR3 region has the DNA TGTGCCAGCAGCAAAGATGGGGGCCCAACTTTC. It yields the protein CASSKDGGPTF. The whole variable domain, remainder taken from reference TRBV2 and TRBJ1-2, is EPEVTQTPSHQVTQMGQEVILRCVPISNHLYFYWYRQILGQKVEFLVSFYNNEISEKSEIFDDQFSVERPDGSNFTLKIRSTKLEDSAMYFCASSKDGGPTFGSGTRLTVV.

The chain links TRBV4-1 to TRBJ1-2; D uncertain. Per the germline V gene, CDR1 is MGHRA and CDR2 is YSYEKL. The CDR3 contains 13 residues. The V end was cut by 2 bases, the J end by 7 bases, with 11 bases between. The CDR3 region is CASSQHNGSGYTF. The CDR3 DNA follows: TGCGCCAGCAGCCAACACAATGGGTCTGGCTACACCTTC.

V usage is TRBV18 and J usage is TRBJ1-1; the D gene is possibly TRBD1 (5 bases). Per the germline V gene, CDR1 is KGHSH and CDR2 is LQKENI. Trimming left V 3 bases short and J 2 bases short, with 10 bases between. The CDR3 has 14 amino acids. The CDR3 region has the DNA TGTGCCAGCTCACCCAATACAGGAAACACTGAAGCTTTCTTT. Encoded protein: CASSPNTGNTEAFF.

V usage is TRBV5-8 and J usage is TRBJ1-5; D gene uncertain. The CDR3 contains 16 residues. Per the germline V gene, CDR1 is SGHTS and CDR2 is YDEGEE. Trimming shortened V by 0 bases and J by 2 bases, and 12 bases separated the two germline ends. CDR3 bases: TGTGCCAGCAGCTTGGCCGGGCAGGTCGGCAATCAGCCCCAGCATTTT. Translation: CASSLAGQVGNQPQHF. Based on the CDR3 plus reference TRBV5-8 and TRBJ1-5, the full variable domain is EAGVTQSPTHLIKTRGQQATLRCSPISGHTSVYWYQQALGLGLQFLLWYDEGEERNRGNFPPRFSGRQFPNYSSELNVNALELEDSALYLCASSLAGQVGNQPQHFGDGTRLSIL.

This chain connects TRBV19 to TRBJ2-3; D uncertain. Germline V gene lookup returns CDR1 LNHDA and CDR2 SQIVND (reference sequence). The CDR3 length is 13 residues. V gave up 6 bases and J gave up 2 bases, with 9 bases separating them. In nucleotides, the CDR3 is TGTGCCAGTAGGGGGATAGCCACAGATACGCAGTATTTT. The encoded protein is CASRGIATDTQYF.

The count of this clone is one. The V gene is TRBV25-1, the J gene TRBJ2-2; TRBD2 matches 15 bases. The CDR3 is 17 amino acids. With V trimmed by 4 bases and J by 8 bases, 8 bases remained unmatched. The germline V gene encodes CDR1 MGHDK and CDR2 SYGVNS. CDR3 sequence (DNA): TGTGCCAGCAGTGGGGGACTAGCGGGAGGCCTCCGAGGGGAGCTGTTTTTT. Amino acid sequence: CASSGGLAGGLRGELFF.

V and J are TRBV5-1 and TRBJ2-3, with D possibly called TRBD1 or TRBD2 (5 bases each). This CDR3 is built from 15 residues. CDR1 is SGHRS, CDR2 YFSETQ, per germline. The V end was cut by 3 bases, the J end by 2 bases, with 13 bases between. The CDR3 loop reads CASSYRDPHTDTQYF. The DNA of the CDR3 is TGCGCCAGCAGCTACCGGGACCCACACACAGATACGCAGTATTTT.

For the CDR3, the DNA is TGTGCCAGCAGCCCCCGGGACCGCGCCTACGAGCAGTACTTC. It translates to CASSPRDRAYEQYF. The chain joins TRBV9 to TRBJ2-7; D might be TRBD1 or TRBD2, each matching 5 bases. This CDR3 is 14 amino acids long. The germline gives CDR1 SGDLS, CDR2 YYNGEE. Trimming took 4 bases from V and 2 from J, leaving 13 bases between them.